The 31 T cell receptor beta chains below all came from one sample that was sequenced in a study of cytomegalovirus exposure and HLA in healthy donors. PCR employed 60 Vbeta and 13 Jbeta primers. Here immunoSEQ multiplex PCR was the method, and the copy in TCRdb shows in-frame clones only, minus some. This table has 90,000 to 110,000 clones, roughly 79% appearing once. Sample: PBMCs. Every receptor here comes from a male donor in good health and CMV-seronegative.

V usage is TRBV9 and J usage is TRBJ1-1, with 8 bases aligning to TRBD1. Germline V CDR1 and CDR2: SGDLS, YYNGEE. The length of the CDR3 is 16 residues. The trim removed 4 bases at V and 4 bases at J, leaving 12 bases unmatched. CDR3 region: CASSRARGRRGTEAFF. The CDR3 DNA is TGTGCCAGCAGCAGAGCCAGGGGGCGGAGGGGCACTGAAGCTTTCTTT.

J is TRBJ2-1 and V is TRBV29-1, with D maybe TRBD1 (5 bases). CDR3 length: 14 amino acids. Germline CDR1 is SQVTM and CDR2 is ANQGSEA. V gave up 8 bases and J gave up 2 bases, with 16 bases separating them. The CDR3 DNA reads as TGCAGCACCGACGGTCAGGGCCCCTACAATGAGCAGTTCTTC. Its translation: CSTDGQGPYNEQFF.

The chain couples TRBV6-5 to TRBJ2-3, with 7 positions matching TRBD2. In germline, CDR1 is MNHEY, CDR2 SVGAGI. Trimming removed 6 bases from V and 0 bases from J; junction bases left unmatched: 3. This CDR3 spans 14 amino acids. The CDR3 coding sequence is TGTGCCAGCAGGCCGGGACTAAGCACAGATACGCAGTATTTT. Translating gives CASRPGLSTDTQYF.

The table lists this clone with a few counts. The junction and the germline gene differ at one end; a read error may be behind it. The CDR3 DNA is TGTGCCAGCAGCATAGCAGGGGATCAGCCCCAGCATTTT. Its translation: CASSIAGDQPQHF. The V gene is TRBV7-9, the J gene TRBJ1-5, with D perhaps matching TRBD1 (6 bases). This CDR3 is 13 amino acids long. The germline V gene encodes CDR1 SEHNR and CDR2 FQNEAQ (reference sequence).

The gene calls are TRBV5-1 and TRBJ2-5, with 7 nucleotides matching TRBD2. CDR3 length: 12 residues. After removal of 5 bases from V and 4 bases from J, the junction contained 2 bases not matched to a gene. Germline values: CDR1 SGHRS, CDR2 YFSETQ. As DNA, the CDR3 is TGCGCCAGCAGGCCGGGGGGAGAGACCCAGTACTTC. Protein sequence: CASRPGGETQYF. The full variable domain, with the rest looked up from reference TRBV5-1 and TRBJ2-5, is KAGVTQTPRYLIKTRGQQVTLSCSPISGHRSVSWYQQTPGQGLQFLFEYFSETQRNKGNFPGRFSGRQFSNSRSEMNVSTLELGDSALYLCASRPGGETQYFGPGTRLLVL.

The V call is TRBV11-2, the J call TRBJ2-7, with a weak D call TRBD2 (6 bases). The V end lost 5 bases, the J end lost 6 bases, and 11 bases lay between the germline ends. This CDR3 is built from 12 residues. Germline V CDR1 and CDR2: SGHAT, FQNNGV. Here the CDR3 reads CASSLGGPEQYF. The CDR3 DNA reads TGTGCCAGCAGCCTCGGAGGGCCCGAGCAGTACTTC.

V and J are TRBV5-1 and TRBJ2-1; perhaps TRBD1 as D (6 bases). The CDR3 has 13 amino acids. The V and J ends lost 4 bases and 7 bases respectively, with 12 bases between them. Per the germline V gene, CDR1 is SGHRS and CDR2 is YFSETQ. CDR3 sequence reads: CASSPDSLNEQFF. CDR3 DNA sequence: TGCGCCAGCAGCCCGGACAGTTTAAATGAGCAGTTCTTC.

The chain couples TRBV20-1 to TRBJ2-7; the D is unclear. With 5 bases removed from V and 4 bases from J, the gap between germline ends came to 6 bases. CDR1 is DFQATT and CDR2 is SNEGSKA in the germline V gene (reference sequence). The CDR3 has 10 amino acids. The CDR3 DNA reads TGCAGTGCTGTACTATACGAGCAGTACTTC. It translates to CSAVLYEQYF.

The V gene is TRBV7-9, the J gene TRBJ2-5; D remains unclear. V lost 0 bases to trimming and J lost 3 bases, with 5 bases between them. Germline values: CDR1 SEHNR, CDR2 FQNEAQ (reference sequence). CDR3 length: 13 amino acids. The CDR3 loop is CASSLALEETQYF. CDR3 DNA: TGTGCCAGCAGCTTAGCGCTAGAAGAGACCCAGTACTTC.

This chain connects TRBV13 to TRBJ2-3; 8 nucleotides match TRBD1. Germline lookup yields CDR1 PRHDT and CDR2 FYEKMQ (reference sequence). V gave up 4 bases and J gave up 3 bases; unmatched junction bases: 9. CDR3 length: 16 amino acids. CDR3 sequence (DNA): TGTGCCAGCAGCTCTACGACAGGGGATTATACAGATACGCAGTATTTT. This translates into CASSSTTGDYTDTQYF.

V usage is TRBV2 and J usage is TRBJ1-4; D possibly corresponds to TRBD1 (6 bases). The CDR3 runs 15 residues. The V and J ends lost 5 bases and 1 base respectively, with 11 bases between them. CDR1 and CDR2 from the germline V gene are SNHLY and FYNNEI. The CDR3 coding sequence is TGTGCCAGCAGTCAGCAGGGGTTAACTAATGAAAAACTGTTTTTT. This sequence encodes CASSQQGLTNEKLFF.

The J gene is TRBJ1-2, the V gene TRBV7-2; the D gene is possibly TRBD1 (6 bases). Trimming left V 1 base short and J 4 bases short, with 16 bases between. This CDR3 is built from 16 residues. Germline CDR1 reads SGHTA; CDR2 reads FQGNSA. CDR3: CASSLVSAGHSYGYTF. The CDR3 DNA follows: TGTGCCAGCAGCTTAGTGTCAGCGGGACACAGCTATGGCTACACCTTC. The complete variable domain, with remaining parts taken from reference TRBV7-2 and TRBJ1-2, reads GAGVSQSPSNKVTEKGKDVELRCDPISGHTALYWYRQSLGQGLEFLIYFQGNSAPDKSGLPSDRFSAERTGGSVSTLTIQRTQQEDSAVYLCASSLVSAGHSYGYTFGSGTRLTVV.

This chain links TRBV6-5 with TRBJ2-6; tentatively, D is TRBD1 (6 bases). CDR1 and CDR2 from the germline V gene are MNHEY and SVGAGI. The CDR3 totals 15 residues. Trimming took 8 bases from V and 4 from J, leaving 15 bases between them. The CDR3 protein is CASQYRVTGANVLTF. CDR3 coding DNA: TGTGCCAGCCAGTACAGGGTTACCGGGGCCAACGTCCTGACTTTC.

This clone has a handful of counts. V usage is TRBV11-2 and J usage is TRBJ2-7; weak D call: TRBD2 (5 bases). CDR3 length equals 16 residues. Trimming removed 4 bases at V and 2 bases at J, with 18 bases between. Looked up from germline, CDR1 is SGHAT and CDR2 is FQNNGV. The CDR3 DNA reads TGTGCCAGCAGCTCCCGGGTGGCGGGTCGTACCTACGAGCAGTACTTC. Protein product: CASSSRVAGRTYEQYF.

The gene calls are TRBV5-8 and TRBJ2-1, with 7 bases matching TRBD2. Germline V gene data show CDR1 as SGHTS and CDR2 as YDEGEE. This CDR3 region has 16 residues. V shed 4 bases and J 3 bases; nucleotides not matched to a gene: 10. DNA for the CDR3: TGTGCCAGCAGCCCACCCCCAAAGCGGGACTACAATGAGCAGTTCTTC. Protein sequence: CASSPPPKRDYNEQFF.

The chain is built from TRBV7-3 and TRBJ2-1; 11 nucleotides align to TRBD2. CDR3 length equals 15 residues. Germline V CDR1 and CDR2: SGHTA, FQGTGA. The J segment lost 6 bases and the V segment lost 6 bases, leaving 7 bases of the junction unmatched. The DNA for the CDR3 is TGTGCCAGCAGTCAACTAGCGGGAGTCCCCAATGAGCAGTTCTTC. It is translated as CASSQLAGVPNEQFF.

The chain links TRBV29-1 to TRBJ1-2; 7 nucleotides match TRBD1. This CDR3 is 13 amino acids long. Germline V CDR1 and CDR2: SQVTM, ANQGSEA. The junction had 10 bases not matched to a gene; V was cut back by 8 bases and J by 4 bases. The DNA for the CDR3 is TGCAGCCATGGCCGGAGGGGGCTCTATGGCTACACCTTC. Its protein product is CSHGRRGLYGYTF.

In its sample, this clone was seen a few times. J is TRBJ1-3 and V is TRBV27; a weak D match, TRBD1 (5 bases). The V gene's germline CDR1 is MNHEY and CDR2 SMNVEV (reference sequence). Trimming pared 7 bases from V and 0 bases from J, leaving 13 bases between. This CDR3 comprises 15 residues. The CDR3 here is CASKGAGFSGNTIYF. CDR3 coding DNA: TGTGCCAGCAAAGGGGCAGGGTTCTCTGGAAACACCATATATTTT.

This chain connects TRBV28 to TRBJ1-4, with D perhaps matching TRBD1 (6 bases). Germline V lookup: CDR1 MDHEN, CDR2 SYDVKM. The CDR3 contains 15 residues. V was pared by 6 bases and J by 6 bases, with 17 bases between. CDR3 coding DNA: TGTGCCAGCAGCATCCCCCGACAGGCGGATGAAAAACTGTTTTTT. Protein sequence: CASSIPRQADEKLFF.

This chain uses TRBV7-2 with TRBJ2-5; D unclear. CDR3 length equals 14 residues. V lost 1 base and J lost 2, with 8 bases in between. Germline V gives CDR1 SGHTA, CDR2 FQGNSA. The CDR3 here is CASSLVWAQETQYF. DNA of the CDR3: TGTGCCAGCAGCTTAGTATGGGCACAAGAGACCCAGTACTTC.

This clone was picked up one time. This chain links TRBV4-3 with TRBJ1-5; D unclear. Trimming took 2 bases from V and 3 from J, leaving 11 bases between them. Germline loops: CDR1 LGHNA, CDR2 YSLEER. This CDR3 comprises 15 residues. The CDR3 loop reads CASSQNGLTNQPQHF. In nucleotides, the CDR3 is TGCGCCAGCAGCCAAAACGGACTGACCAATCAGCCCCAGCATTTT.

The rearrangement uses TRBV7-9 and TRBJ2-1; D might be TRBD1 (6 bases). This CDR3 spans 15 amino acids. Trimming stripped 2 bases from V and 1 base from J, with 9 bases between. Germline values: CDR1 SEHNR, CDR2 FQNEAQ (reference sequence). The CDR3 is CASSLSQGSYNEQFF. The CDR3 region has the DNA TGTGCCAGCAGCTTAAGTCAGGGGTCCTACAATGAGCAGTTCTTC. Full variable domain (missing parts from reference TRBV7-9 and TRBJ2-1): DTGVSQNPRHKITKRGQNVTFRCDPISEHNRLYWYRQTLGQGPEFLTYFQNEAQLEKSRLLSDRFSAERPKGSFSTLEIQRTEQGDSAMYLCASSLSQGSYNEQFFGPGTRLTVL.

The chain employs TRBV7-9 and TRBJ2-3, with D possibly matching TRBD1 (6 bases). The CDR3 spans 15 residues. Germline V gives CDR1 SEHNR, CDR2 FQNEAQ (reference sequence). With 5 bases removed from V and 0 bases from J, the gap between germline ends came to 12 bases. Here the CDR3 DNA reads TGTGCCAGCAGCGCCCAGGGGTTTAGCACAGATACGCAGTATTTT. Its translation is CASSAQGFSTDTQYF.

The rearrangement joins TRBV9 to TRBJ2-1; D ambiguous. The CDR3 spans 14 residues. Trimming shortened V by 2 bases and J by 10 bases, and 16 bases separated the two germline ends. The germline gives CDR1 SGDLS, CDR2 YYNGEE. CDR3 region: CASSVTEPPMEQFF. The CDR3 nucleotides are TGTGCCAGCAGCGTGACTGAGCCGCCCATGGAGCAGTTCTTC.

The table lists this clone with a few counts. The chain carries TRBV19 and TRBJ2-1, with 15 bases aligning to TRBD2. Per germline, CDR1 LNHDA and CDR2 SQIVND (reference sequence). The CDR3 is made up of 19 amino acids. The V and J ends lost 10 bases and 5 bases, in that order; junction bases with no gene match: 18. CDR3 in DNA: TGTGCCACCTCCCTGAGCGGACTAGCGGGAGGGGGTTACGACAATGAGCAGTTCTTC. The encoded protein is CATSLSGLAGGGYDNEQFF.

This clone has just one count. An end of the junction differs from the germline gene, which may be a read error. The chain has TRBV7-7 and TRBJ2-7, with 8 bases matching TRBD1. The V gene's germline CDR1 is SSHAT and CDR2 FNYEAQ (reference sequence). CDR3 size: 15 residues. The CDR3 DNA is TGTGCTAGCAGCTTAGGACAGGGCACCTCCTACGAGCAGTACTTC. This sequence encodes CASSLGQGTSYEQYF.

The rearrangement uses TRBV28 and TRBJ2-2; TRBD2 agrees at 11 bases. Germline assignment: CDR1 MDHEN and CDR2 SYDVKM. V gave up 10 bases and J gave up 8 bases; unmatched junction bases: 12. The CDR3 is 15 residues long. The CDR3 DNA reads as TGTGCCACCTTGCGGCTAGCGGGAGGTGGTGGGGAGCTGTTTTTT. It translates to CATLRLAGGGGELFF.

The gene calls are TRBV6-1 and TRBJ2-1; D is perhaps TRBD2 (6 bases). V was shortened by 2 bases and J by 9 bases, with 14 bases between the two germline ends. The CDR3 extends over 14 amino acids. CDR1 is MNHNS and CDR2 is SASEGT in the germline V gene. CDR3 in amino acids: CASSELRTNTEQFF. The DNA of the CDR3 is TGTGCCAGCAGTGAATTGAGGACTAACACTGAGCAGTTCTTC.

The chain links TRBV6-5 to TRBJ1-1, with a possible D match to TRBD1 (5 bases). Germline V gives CDR1 MNHEY, CDR2 SVGAGI. Trimming removed 5 bases at V and 4 bases at J, with 14 bases between. This CDR3 is 14 amino acids long. CDR3 bases: TGTGCCAGCAGTCTCAATTCCGGGGGCACTGAAGCTTTCTTT. It is translated as CASSLNSGGTEAFF.

This clone was recorded once. The chain joins TRBV10-3 to TRBJ2-7, with 8 bases lining up with TRBD1. V shed 0 bases and J 6 bases; nucleotides not matched to a gene: 7. The CDR3 is 15 residues long. Looked up from germline, CDR1 is ENHRY and CDR2 is SYGVKD. The CDR3 loop is CAISESQDRVAEQYF. The CDR3 bases are TGTGCCATCAGTGAGTCGCAGGACAGGGTTGCCGAGCAGTACTTC.

This clone was recorded a few times. CDR3 sequence (DNA): TGCGCCAGCAGCCAATTAGTCCACAGGGGGCTTCGGGGAGGCTACACCTTC. Translating it yields CASSQLVHRGLRGGYTF. V and J are TRBV4-1 and TRBJ1-2, with 9 bases that match TRBD1. The germline gives CDR1 MGHRA, CDR2 YSYEKL. The CDR3 sequence is 17 residues long. Trimming took 2 bases from V and 8 from J; bases not matched to a gene: 15.